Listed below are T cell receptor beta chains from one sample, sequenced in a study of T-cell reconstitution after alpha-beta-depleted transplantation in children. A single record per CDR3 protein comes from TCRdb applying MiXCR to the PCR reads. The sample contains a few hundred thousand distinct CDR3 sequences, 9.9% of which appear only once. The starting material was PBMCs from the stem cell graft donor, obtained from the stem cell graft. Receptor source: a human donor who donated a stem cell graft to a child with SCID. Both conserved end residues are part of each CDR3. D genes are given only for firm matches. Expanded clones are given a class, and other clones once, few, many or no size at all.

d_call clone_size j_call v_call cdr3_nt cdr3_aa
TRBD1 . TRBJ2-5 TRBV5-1 TGCGCCAGCAAACGGGACAGTGTGTCGGAGACCCAGTACTTC CASKRDSVSETQYF
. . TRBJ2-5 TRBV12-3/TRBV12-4 TGTGCCAGGCCACCCCCAAGGTCGGCGGGGAGAGAGACCCAGTACTTC CARPPPRSAGRETQYF
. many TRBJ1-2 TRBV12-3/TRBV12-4 TGTGCCAGCAGTTTGGGGGGCGGCTACACCTTC CASSLGGGYTF
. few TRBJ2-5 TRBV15 TGTGCCACCAGCAGCGGGGGACAGTTTCAAGAGACCCAGTACTTC CATSSGGQFQETQYF
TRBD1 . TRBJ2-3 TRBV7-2 TGTGCCAGCAGCTTAGAAGGGGGCCTTGTCGGAGATACGCAGTATTTT CASSLEGGLVGDTQYF
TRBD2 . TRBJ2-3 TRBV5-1 TGCGCCAGCAGCTTGGGGACTAGAAATACAGATACGCAGTATTTT CASSLGTRNTDTQYF
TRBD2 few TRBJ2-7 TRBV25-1 TGTGCCAGCAGGATAGCGGGGGGGCCGGGCGAGCAGTACTTC CASRIAGGPGEQYF
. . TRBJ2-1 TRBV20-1 TGCAGTGCTAGAGCGGACGAGCAGTTCTTC CSARADEQFF
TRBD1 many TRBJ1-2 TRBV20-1 TGCAGTGCCGACAGGGGGCTCTATGGCTACACCTTC CSADRGLYGYTF
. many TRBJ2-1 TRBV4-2 TGTGCCAGCAGCCAAGTTACAGGGCCCCTTGTGTATGAGCAGTTCTTC CASSQVTGPLVYEQFF
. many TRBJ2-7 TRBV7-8 TGTGCCAGCAGCTCCACTCCGAGCTCCTACGAGCAGTACTTC CASSSTPSSYEQYF
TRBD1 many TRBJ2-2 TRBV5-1 TGCGCCAGCAGCTTCGGACAGGTGCTGTTTTTT CASSFGQVLFF
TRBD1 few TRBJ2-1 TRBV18 TGTGCCAGCTCCCCGGCTGGACAGGACGTAAGGCTCAGCTCCTACAATGAGCAGTTCTTC CASSPAGQDVRLSSYNEQFF
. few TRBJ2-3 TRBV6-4 TGTGCCAGCAGTGCGAGGGACTTCACAGATACGCAGTATTTT CASSARDFTDTQYF
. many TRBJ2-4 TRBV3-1 TGTGCCAGCAGCCAAGAGGACAGCGCGGCGGACATTCAGTACTTC CASSQEDSAADIQYF
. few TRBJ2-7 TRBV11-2 TGTGCCAGCAGCTTAGTAGGGGCAGTCGAGCAGTACTTC CASSLVGAVEQYF
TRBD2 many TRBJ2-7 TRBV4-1 TGCGCCAGCAGCCAAGCGGGGGGGAGTTCCTACGAGCAGTACTTC CASSQAGGSSYEQYF
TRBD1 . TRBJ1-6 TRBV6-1 TGTGCCAGCAGTGATTTAGGACAGGGGAATTCACCCCTCCACTTT CASSDLGQGNSPLHF
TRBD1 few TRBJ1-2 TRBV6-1 TGTGCCAGCATGATAAAGGGACAGGGGCATGGCTACACCTTC CASMIKGQGHGYTF
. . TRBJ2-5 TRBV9 TGTGCCAGCAGCGTAGAGGATTGGGACTCCCAGTACTTC CASSVEDWDSQYF
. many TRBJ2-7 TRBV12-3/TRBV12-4 TGTGCCAGCAGTTTCGGAGGGTTCGACGACGAGCAGTACTTC CASSFGGFDDEQYF
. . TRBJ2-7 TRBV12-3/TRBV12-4 TGTGCCAGCAGCCGGACACTCGCCCTCTACGAGCAGTACTTC CASSRTLALYEQYF
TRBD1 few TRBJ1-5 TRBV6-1 TGTGCCAGCAGTGCAGGACAGGGAGGGTTTAGCAATCAGCCCCAGCATTTT CASSAGQGGFSNQPQHF
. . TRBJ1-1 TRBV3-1 TGTGCCAGCAGCCCCCAGGAGGGGGGGTACACTGAAGCTTTCTTT CASSPQEGGYTEAFF
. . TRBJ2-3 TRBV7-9 TGTGCCAGCAGAGTTTTGGGGGCTGGCACAGATACGCAGTATTTT CASRVLGAGTDTQYF
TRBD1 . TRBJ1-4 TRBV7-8 TGTGCCAGCAGCCCGGGACAGGGGATGGGCAATGAAAAACTGTTTTTT CASSPGQGMGNEKLFF
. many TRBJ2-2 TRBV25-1 TGTGCCAGCAGTCCCACCCGACACAGGATCTCTCCCGGGGAGCTGTTTTTT CASSPTRHRISPGELFF
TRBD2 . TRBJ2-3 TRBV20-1 TGCAGTGCTAGAGGACTAGCGGGGGATAGAGATACGCAGTATTTT CSARGLAGDRDTQYF
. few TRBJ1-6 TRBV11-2 TGTGCCAGCAGCTTAGTTCGCAGCTCCAATTCACCCCTCCACTTT CASSLVRSSNSPLHF
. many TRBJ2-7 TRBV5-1 TGCGCCAGCAGCTCCCGTCCAGACTACGAGCAGTACTTC CASSSRPDYEQYF
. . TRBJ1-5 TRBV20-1 TGCAGTGCTATACCCCCCCACAGGGATCAGCCCCAGCATTTT CSAIPPHRDQPQHF
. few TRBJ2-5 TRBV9 TGTGCCAGCAGCGCTACACGGGAGTACCAAGAGACCCAGTACTTC CASSATREYQETQYF
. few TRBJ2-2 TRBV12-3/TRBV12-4 TGTGCCAGCAGTTTCTGCAGGGGCTCCGGGGAGCTGTTTTTT CASSFCRGSGELFF
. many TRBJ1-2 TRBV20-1 TGCAGTGCCCAGGAATGGACTAACTATGGCTACACCTTC CSAQEWTNYGYTF
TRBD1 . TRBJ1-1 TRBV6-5 TGTGCCAGCAGTTCGACAGGGAGTCATACTGAAGCTTTCTTT CASSSTGSHTEAFF
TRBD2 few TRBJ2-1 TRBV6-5 TGTGCCAGCAGTTACCGCGAGCGGGGATACAATGAGCAGTTCTTC CASSYRERGYNEQFF
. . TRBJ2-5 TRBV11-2 TGTGCCAGCAGCTTAGATATCGCTAGGCTTTACCAAGAGACCCAGTACTTC CASSLDIARLYQETQYF
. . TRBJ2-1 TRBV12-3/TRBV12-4 TGTGCCAGCAGTTTGGGTCCGGGGAGCAATGAGCAGTTCTTC CASSLGPGSNEQFF
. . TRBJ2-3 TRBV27 TGTGCCAGTACAGCAGCCGGGCACACGCAGTATTTT CASTAAGHTQYF
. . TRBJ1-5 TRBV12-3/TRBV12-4 TGTGCCAGCAGCGATGGAAGACATAGCAATCAGCCCCAGCATTTT CASSDGRHSNQPQHF
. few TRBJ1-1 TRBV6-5 TGTGCCAGCAGTTACGGGTGGGGGAGAATCTTT CASSYGWGRIF
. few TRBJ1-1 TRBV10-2 TGCGCCAGCAGTGAGCCTCGACGTAAGGGCCTCCTTTCTTCTTTTGAAGCTTTCTTT CASSEPRRKGLLSSFEAFF
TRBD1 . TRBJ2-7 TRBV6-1 TGTGCCAGCAGTGACTTTGGACAGGGGGCGGGCGAGCAGTACTTC CASSDFGQGAGEQYF
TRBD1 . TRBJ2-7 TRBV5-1 TGCGCCAGCAGCGGCCCGGACAGGGCCACCAGCGAGCAGTACTTC CASSGPDRATSEQYF
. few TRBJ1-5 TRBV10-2 TGCGCCAGCAGTGTGGACGGCCACAATCAGCCCCAGCATTTT CASSVDGHNQPQHF
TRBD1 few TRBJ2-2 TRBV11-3 TGTGCCAGCAGCAGAGACAGGGGGCCTGGGGAGCTGTTTTTT CASSRDRGPGELFF